The 12 T cell receptor beta chains given below trace back to one sample, sequenced in a study of blood T cell repertoires in COVID-19. Profiling relied on immunoSEQ multiplex PCR, and the TCRdb table lists in-frame clones only, not all of them. The sample consists of approximately 210,000 clones, around 82% of them appearing once. What was sequenced was PBMCs or T cells enriched from blood (not recorded which). These receptors were obtained from a woman between 50 and 59 years old with acute COVID-19.

The sample holds a few counts of this clone. V usage is TRBV30 and J usage is TRBJ1-1, with D maybe TRBD1 (5 bases). The CDR3 has 13 residues. Germline values: CDR1 GTSNPN, CDR2 SVGIG (reference sequence). Trimming stripped 2 bases from V and 6 bases from J, with 13 bases between. This chain's CDR3 is CAWSTTGGAEAFF. Here the CDR3 DNA reads TGTGCCTGGAGTACAACCGGGGGGGCTGAAGCTTTCTTT.

This chain links TRBV10-2 with TRBJ1-5; D not certain. This CDR3 spans 16 amino acids. Germline CDR1 is WSHSY and CDR2 is SAAADI. The V end lost 3 bases, the J end lost 4 bases, and 16 bases lay between the germline ends. CDR3 in amino acids: CASSDRARGRNQPQHF. CDR3 nucleotides: TGCGCCAGCAGTGACCGAGCGAGAGGCAGAAATCAGCCCCAGCATTTT.

The chain joins TRBV5-1 to TRBJ2-2, with D perhaps matching TRBD1 (6 bases). Trimming stripped 4 bases from V and 5 bases from J, with 15 bases between. Germline CDR1 is SGHRS and CDR2 is YFSETQ. The CDR3 is made up of 15 amino acids. CDR3 residues: CASSIHRVGTGELFF. The CDR3 DNA follows: TGCGCCAGCAGCATCCACAGGGTGGGAACCGGGGAGCTGTTTTTT.

The rearrangement joins TRBV12-5 to TRBJ1-1; maybe TRBD1 (5 bases). There are 15 residues in the CDR3. The V end lost 1 base, the J end lost 4 bases, and 13 bases lay between the germline ends. Per the germline V gene, CDR1 is LGHNT and CDR2 is FRNRAP. CDR3 in DNA: TGTGCTAGTGGTTTGGAGGCAGGAGGGACCACTGAAGCTTTCTTT. This sequence encodes CASGLEAGGTTEAFF.

J is TRBJ2-2 and V is TRBV4-3; possible D gene TRBD2, 5 bases. The CDR3 extends over 15 amino acids. Germline V lookup: CDR1 LGHNA, CDR2 YSLEER. The V end lost 0 bases, the J end lost 1 base, and 6 bases lay between the germline ends. The CDR3 region is CASSQDGVNTGELFF. CDR3 DNA: TGCGCCAGCAGCCAAGACGGGGTGAACACCGGGGAGCTGTTTTTT.

V and J are TRBV7-9 and TRBJ2-1; 10 bases are a match to TRBD1. The CDR3 extends over 15 amino acids. Germline V gene data show CDR1 as SEHNR and CDR2 as FQNEAQ (reference sequence). The V segment lost 1 base and the J segment 7 bases; nucleotides outside the gene matches: 4. The CDR3 DNA is TGTGCCAGCAGCTTAGGGGGGACAGGGGAAAATGAGCAGTTCTTC. Translated, it gives CASSLGGTGENEQFF.

This clone was detected only a few times. V gene TRBV7-2 combines with J gene TRBJ1-5; 10 bases align to TRBD1. Germline CDR1 SGHTA, CDR2 FQGNSA. After removal of 5 bases from V and 7 bases from J, the junction contained 8 bases not matched to a gene. The CDR3 runs to 15 residues. CDR3 protein: CASSLRQGAWQPQHF. Written as DNA, the CDR3 is TGTGCCAGCAGCCTCAGACAGGGGGCCTGGCAGCCCCAGCATTTT. Combining the CDR3 with reference TRBV7-2 and TRBJ1-5 gives the whole variable domain GAGVSQSPSNKVTEKGKDVELRCDPISGHTALYWYRQSLGQGLEFLIYFQGNSAPDKSGLPSDRFSAERTGGSVSTLTIQRTQQEDSAVYLCASSLRQGAWQPQHFGDGTRLSIL.

This clone was seen many times. The chain links TRBV19 to TRBJ2-1; a weak D match, TRBD1 (5 bases). Per germline, CDR1 LNHDA and CDR2 SQIVND (reference sequence). The CDR3 contains 16 residues. Trimming removed 3 bases from V and 9 bases from J, with 21 bases in between. CDR3 DNA sequence: TGTGCCAGTAGTATTAGCTTGGCTAAAGGGGTCTTTGAGCAGTTCTTC. It yields the protein CASSISLAKGVFEQFF.

Here the CDR3 reads CASSFGSSEKLFF. CDR3 nucleotides: TGTGCCAGCAGTTTTGGGTCTAGCGAAAAACTGTTTTTT. This chain uses TRBV12-3 or TRBV12-4 with TRBJ1-4, with unresolved D. The CDR3 runs 13 residues. Between the trimmed V and J ends, which lost 3 bases and 8 bases, there was a span of 10 bases.

The chain has TRBV7-8 and TRBJ1-1; D is possibly TRBD1 (6 bases). V lost 2 bases, J lost 1 base, and 14 bases lay in between. The length of the CDR3 is 16 residues. Germline CDR1 reads SGHVS; CDR2 reads FQNEAQ. Here the CDR3 reads CASSLSGWGPNTEAFF. CDR3 nucleotide sequence: TGTGCCAGCAGCTTAAGTGGTTGGGGGCCGAACACTGAAGCTTTCTTT.

CDR3 region: CASSSRQGLGYGYTF. CDR3 in DNA: TGTGCCAGCAGCTCTCGACAGGGCTTGGGCTATGGCTACACCTTC. The rearrangement links TRBV7-8 to TRBJ1-2, with 7 bases that match TRBD1. The CDR3 is 15 amino acids. Germline CDR1 and CDR2: SGHVS and FQNEAQ. With V trimmed by 4 bases and J by 4 bases, 9 bases remained unmatched.

The rearrangement links TRBV11-2 to TRBJ1-2; D is unresolved. CDR1 and CDR2 from the germline V gene are SGHAT and FQNNGV. This CDR3 is 13 amino acids long. V was pared by 1 base and J by 1 base, with 4 bases between. The CDR3 bases are TGTGCCAGCAGCTTAGCCAGTAACTATGGCTACACCTTC. Translated, it gives CASSLASNYGYTF.